Shown below are 30 T cell receptor beta chains from a single sample sequenced in a study of blood T cell repertoires in COVID-19. TCRdb keeps only in-frame clones here, not all; method: immunoSEQ multiplex PCR. The sample shows 20,000 to 30,000 clones, over 80% of them seen only once. The sequencing sample was made of peripheral blood. These TCRs come from a human donor with active COVID-19. The donor label of this sample is uncertain.

This chain connects TRBV27 to TRBJ2-2; a possible D gene is TRBD2 (6 bases). This CDR3 is built from 18 residues. The V and J ends lost 5 bases and 6 bases respectively, with 25 bases between them. Germline CDR1 is MNHEY and CDR2 is SMNVEV (reference sequence). The CDR3 coding sequence is TGTGCCAGCAGTGCCCAGATACTAGGGCGGGGCTTCGCCGGGGAGCTGTTTTTT. Translation gives CASSAQILGRGFAGELFF.

The chain recombines TRBV6-6 with TRBJ1-2, with TRBD1 identical over 11 bases. Germline V CDR1 and CDR2: MNHNY, SVGAGI (reference sequence). V was clipped by 4 bases and J by 5 bases; unmatched bases: 9. CDR3 length equals 16 residues. This chain's CDR3 is CASSSRDRGSLYGYTF. DNA for the CDR3: TGTGCCAGCAGTTCTCGGGACAGGGGGTCTTTATATGGCTACACCTTC.

The CDR3 region is CASSYPGLAGKTQYF. The CDR3 DNA follows: TGTGCCAGCAGTTACCCGGGACTAGCGGGAAAGACCCAGTACTTC. V usage is TRBV6-2 or TRBV6-3 and J usage is TRBJ2-5, with 13 bases fitting TRBD2. J gave up 6 bases and V 2 bases, and 3 bases lay outside the gene matches. This CDR3 has 15 amino acids. Germline CDR1 and CDR2: MNHEY and SVGEGT.

J is TRBJ2-5 and V is TRBV7-3; D may be TRBD1 (7 bases). The length of the CDR3 is 15 residues. The ends were cut back, 5 bases at V and 5 bases at J, with 18 bases in the middle. CDR1 SGHTA and CDR2 FQGTGA come from the germline V gene. CDR3 region: CASSNQGGSGETQYF. In DNA, the CDR3 is TGTGCCAGCAGCAACCAGGGGGGTTCAGGGGAGACCCAGTACTTC.

Comment on this clone: The junction departs from the called germline gene at one end, perhaps through a read error. The V call is TRBV9, the J call TRBJ2-3; TRBD2 matches 8 bases. CDR3 length: 16 residues. The V gene's germline CDR1 is SGDLS and CDR2 YYNGEE. The chain's CDR3 is CASRVGRGGHGDTQYF. CDR3 nucleotide sequence: TGTGCCAGCCGCGTAGGCCGGGGGGGGCATGGAGATACGCAGTATTTT.

V is TRBV28 and J is TRBJ1-2; 12 bases align to TRBD1. The V segment lost 1 base and the J segment 4 bases; nucleotides outside the gene matches: 7. This CDR3 is 17 amino acids long. Germline V gene data show CDR1 as MDHEN and CDR2 as SYDVKM. The CDR3 bases are TGTGCCAGCAGTTTATTTGGGACAGGGGGCCTCAGCTATGGCTACACCTTC. Its translation: CASSLFGTGGLSYGYTF.

V usage is TRBV18 and J usage is TRBJ2-7; possibly TRBD2 for D (6 bases). This CDR3 is built from 15 residues. Trimming pared 3 bases from V and 6 bases from J, leaving 18 bases between. Germline V lookup: CDR1 KGHSH, CDR2 LQKENI. CDR3 loop: CASSPYQARRGEQYF. CDR3 DNA sequence: TGTGCCAGCTCACCTTACCAAGCCAGGAGGGGCGAGCAGTACTTC.

The genes are TRBV5-4 and TRBJ2-7, with a weak D call TRBD2 (5 bases). This CDR3 has 11 amino acids. The V and J ends lost 3 bases and 5 bases respectively, with 6 bases between them. Germline lookup yields CDR1 SGHNT and CDR2 YYREEE (reference sequence). The CDR3 sequence is CASSSSNEQYF. In nucleotides, the CDR3 is TGTGCCAGCAGCTCTAGCAACGAGCAGTACTTC.

The chain couples TRBV7-9 to TRBJ2-7; TRBD2 might be the D (5 bases). Trimming shortened V by 1 base and J by 2 bases, and 12 bases separated the two germline ends. The CDR3 totals 15 residues. Germline-derived CDR1 and CDR2 are SEHNR and FQNEAQ (reference sequence). In DNA, the CDR3 is TGTGCCAGCAGCTTAGAGCGGATCCCGGCCTACGAGCAGTACTTC. Translated: CASSLERIPAYEQYF.

The chain links TRBV20-1 to TRBJ1-1, with D unclear. Trimming cost V 3 bases and J 1 base, with 9 bases left between them. This CDR3 comprises 13 residues. Germline CDR1 reads DFQATT; CDR2 reads SNEGSKA (reference sequence). CDR3 coding DNA: TGCAGTGCTAGTCAGACACCGAACACTGAAGCTTTCTTT. It yields the protein CSASQTPNTEAFF.

In the case of this clone: Other DNA sequences from this sample encode an identical CDR3 as well. V is TRBV11-2 and J is TRBJ2-2, with 7 nucleotides matching TRBD1. Losses at the gene ends were 1 base for V and 5 bases for J; bases not matched to a gene: 7. The germline CDR1 and CDR2 sequences are SGHAT and FQNNGV. The CDR3 consists of 16 residues. In DNA form, the CDR3 reads TGTGCCAGCAGCTTAGCGGGACAGACCCTGACCGGGGAGCTGTTTTTT. Translating it yields CASSLAGQTLTGELFF.

J is TRBJ2-7 and V is TRBV6-5; possible D gene TRBD2, 5 bases. The V end lost 6 bases, the J end lost 4 bases, and 13 bases lay between the germline ends. Germline V gene data show CDR1 as MNHEY and CDR2 as SVGAGI. CDR3 size: 13 residues. This CDR3 reads CASSPSGYYEQYF. The CDR3 DNA reads as TGTGCCAGCAGCCCCAGCGGATATTACGAGCAGTACTTC.

This rearrangement joins TRBV24-1 to TRBJ1-1, with 7 positions matching TRBD1. The germline gives CDR1 KGHDR, CDR2 SFDVKD. V dropped 1 base and J dropped 1; count of bases not matched to a gene: 8. The CDR3 is 17 residues long. The CDR3 loop is CATSDFNRGVRNTEAFF. As DNA, the CDR3 is TGTGCCACCAGTGATTTTAACAGGGGCGTACGGAACACTGAAGCTTTCTTT.

V and J are TRBV5-1 and TRBJ1-1; D gene uncertain. The CDR3 contains 13 residues. The V end was cut by 1 base, the J end by 0 bases, with 4 bases between. The V gene's germline CDR1 is SGHRS and CDR2 YFSETQ. Written as DNA, the CDR3 is TGCGCCAGCAGCTTGAACTTGAACACTGAAGCTTTCTTT. It specifies CASSLNLNTEAFF.

J is TRBJ2-7 and V is TRBV5-1; the match to TRBD2 covers 10 bases. CDR3 length: 15 amino acids. V was pared by 4 bases and J by 4 bases, with 8 bases of the junction left unmatched. Germline V gene sequence: CDR1 SGHRS, CDR2 YFSETQ. CDR3 residues: CASSASSGSSYEQYF. The CDR3 DNA reads TGCGCCAGCAGCGCTTCTAGCGGGAGTAGTTACGAGCAGTACTTC.

The rearrangement uses TRBV28 and TRBJ1-3, with TRBD1 matching over 10 bases. Germline loops: CDR1 MDHEN, CDR2 SYDVKM. This CDR3 comprises 18 residues. V trimming: 6 bases; J trimming: 2 bases; junction bases outside the gene matches: 13. The CDR3 DNA follows: TGTGCCAGCAGCCCCACCCTTCGGGACAGGGGAACTGGAAACACCATATATTTT. Encoded protein: CASSPTLRDRGTGNTIYF.

This chain uses TRBV5-5 with TRBJ1-5; D not resolved. This CDR3 has 14 amino acids. Germline lookup yields CDR1 SGHKS and CDR2 YYEKEE (reference sequence). V lost 5 bases, J lost 0 bases, and 9 bases lay in between. The chain's CDR3 is CASSYSNSNQPQHF. The CDR3 region has the DNA TGTGCCAGCAGTTACAGCAATAGCAATCAGCCCCAGCATTTT.

The chain couples TRBV11-2 to TRBJ1-4; D ambiguous. This CDR3 is built from 14 residues. Per germline, CDR1 SGHAT and CDR2 FQNNGV. V lost 5 bases, J lost 8 bases, and 15 bases lay in between. The CDR3 nucleotides read TGTGCCAGCAGCATTGGGAGGAGAGAAGAAAAACTGTTTTTT. Translating gives CASSIGRREEKLFF.

The chain employs TRBV2 and TRBJ1-2; the D gene is possibly TRBD1 (6 bases). V was clipped by 8 bases and J by 4 bases, with 11 bases between them. The V gene's germline CDR1 is SNHLY and CDR2 FYNNEI. The CDR3 extends over 12 amino acids. CDR3 DNA: TGTGCCAGCCGGGACACACCCTATGGCTACACCTTC. Amino acids: CASRDTPYGYTF.

About this clone itself: This sample also contains other DNA sequences that code for the same CDR3. The rearrangement links TRBV5-5 to TRBJ1-5, with D possibly matching TRBD1 (6 bases). V was shortened by 0 bases and J by 2 bases, with 6 bases between the two germline ends. The CDR3 is 14 residues long. The germline gives CDR1 SGHKS, CDR2 YYEKEE (reference sequence). The CDR3 DNA sequence: TGTGCCAGCAGCTTGGCAGGGGGCAATCAGCCCCAGCATTTT. Its protein product is CASSLAGGNQPQHF.

The chain recombines TRBV11-1 with TRBJ2-2, with TRBD1 identical over 8 bases. The length of the CDR3 is 15 residues. After removal of 5 bases from V and 6 bases from J, the junction contained 8 bases not matched to a gene. The germline V gene encodes CDR1 SGHAT and CDR2 FQDESV (reference sequence). Here the CDR3 DNA reads TGTGCCAGCAGCCCGGACAGGGCAGGAGCCGGGGAGCTGTTTTTT. It codes for CASSPDRAGAGELFF. The complete variable domain, with remaining parts taken from reference TRBV11-1 and TRBJ2-2, reads EAEVAQSPRYKITEKSQAVAFWCDPISGHATLYWYRQILGQGPELLVQFQDESVVDDSQLPKDRFSAERLKGVDSTLKIQPAELGDSAMYLCASSPDRAGAGELFFGEGSRLTVL.

This chain links TRBV11-3 with TRBJ2-7, with 8 positions matching TRBD2. The germline CDR1 and CDR2 sequences are SGHNT and YENEEA. Trimming cost V 5 bases and J 0 bases; bases outside gene matches: 6. The CDR3 has 15 residues. CDR3 protein: CASSTMSGSSYEQYF. The CDR3 bases are TGTGCCAGCAGCACCATGAGCGGGAGCTCCTACGAGCAGTACTTC.

The J gene is TRBJ1-1, the V gene TRBV9, with unresolved D. This CDR3 is built from 14 residues. Germline loops: CDR1 SGDLS, CDR2 YYNGEE. Trimming pared 0 bases from V and 1 base from J, leaving 7 bases between. This CDR3 is CASSVDLANTEAFF. The CDR3 DNA sequence: TGTGCCAGCAGCGTAGATCTAGCGAACACTGAAGCTTTCTTT.

The count of this clone is one. The chain joins TRBV24-1 to TRBJ1-3, with TRBD1 matching 7 bases. Looked up from germline, CDR1 is KGHDR and CDR2 is SFDVKD. The length of the CDR3 is 16 residues. The V segment lost 4 bases and the J segment 4 bases; nucleotides outside the gene matches: 9. The CDR3 spells CATSDQGQTRGNTIYF. The CDR3 DNA is TGTGCCACCAGTGACCAGGGACAGACAAGGGGAAACACCATATATTTT.

The V call is TRBV5-6, the J call TRBJ2-7; D is perhaps TRBD2 (5 bases). CDR3 length: 13 amino acids. V lost 3 bases, J lost 6 bases, and 13 bases lay in between. CDR1 and CDR2 (germline): SGHDT, YYEEEE. The CDR3 nucleotides read TGTGCCAGCAGCTGGTCTAGCTGGGGCGAGCAGTACTTC. It specifies CASSWSSWGEQYF.

CDR3 amino acids: CASSSTIQGAIIMNTEAFF. The CDR3 DNA sequence: TGTGCCAGCAGTTCCACGATTCAGGGGGCGATAATCATGAACACTGAAGCTTTCTTT. V gene TRBV27 combines with J gene TRBJ1-1; 8 bases agree with TRBD1. There are 19 residues in the CDR3. Germline assignment: CDR1 MNHEY and CDR2 SMNVEV (reference sequence). J lost 0 bases, V lost 4 bases, and 16 bases had no gene match.

The genes are TRBV7-9 and TRBJ1-2; D is undetermined. Trimming took off 1 base at V and 7 bases at J, with 19 bases between the two ends. The CDR3 totals 16 residues. Germline CDR1 and CDR2: SEHNR and FQNEAQ (reference sequence). Here the CDR3 reads CASSLDLREVGGGYTF. The CDR3 DNA reads as TGTGCCAGCAGCTTAGATTTGCGAGAGGTCGGCGGTGGCTACACCTTC.

This sequence joins TRBV10-3 and TRBJ2-1, with TRBD1 matching over 7 bases. CDR1 is ENHRY and CDR2 is SYGVKD in the germline V gene. The CDR3 is 13 amino acids. Trimming removed 2 bases from V and 8 bases from J; junction bases left unmatched: 3. CDR3 in DNA: TGTGCCATCAGTGAGAGGGGGCAAGATGAGCAGTTCTTC. It encodes CAISERGQDEQFF.

CDR3 nucleotides: TGTGCCAGCAGCCAGGTCGGGGGGAAAACGTACAATGAGCAGTTCTTC. Amino acid sequence: CASSQVGGKTYNEQFF. The chain recombines TRBV3-1 (or the pseudogene TRBV3-2) with TRBJ2-1; 7 bases align to TRBD2. The J segment lost 4 bases and the V segment lost 3 bases, leaving 9 bases of the junction unmatched. Germline loops: CDR1 LGHDT, CDR2 YNNKEL (reference sequence). This CDR3 region has 16 residues.

A single count supports this clone. The chain joins TRBV6-5 to TRBJ2-3; maybe TRBD1 (5 bases). Germline CDR1 MNHEY, CDR2 SVGAGI. V was trimmed by 0 bases and J by 2 bases, leaving 6 bases between them. The CDR3 spans 14 residues. For the CDR3, the DNA is TGTGCCAGCAGTTACTCGGACAACACAGATACGCAGTATTTT. As protein: CASSYSDNTDTQYF.